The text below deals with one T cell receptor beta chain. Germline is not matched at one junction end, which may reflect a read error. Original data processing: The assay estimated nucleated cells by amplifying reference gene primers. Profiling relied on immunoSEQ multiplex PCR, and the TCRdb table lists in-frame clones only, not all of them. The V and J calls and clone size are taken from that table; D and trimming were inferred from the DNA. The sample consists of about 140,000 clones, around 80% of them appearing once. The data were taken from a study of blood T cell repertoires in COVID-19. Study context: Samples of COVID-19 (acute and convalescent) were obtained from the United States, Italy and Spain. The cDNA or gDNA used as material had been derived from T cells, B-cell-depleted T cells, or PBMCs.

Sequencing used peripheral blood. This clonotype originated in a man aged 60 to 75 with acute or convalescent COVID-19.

The CDR3 bases are TGTGCTAGCAGCTTAGGGCCGGGACTTTCAGATACGCAGTATTTT. It yields the protein CASSLGPGLSDTQYF. The chain is built from TRBV7-7 and TRBJ2-3; the D gene is possibly TRBD2 (6 bases). In germline, CDR1 is SSHAT, CDR2 FNYEAQ (reference sequence). This CDR3 has 15 residues. The complete variable domain, with remaining parts taken from reference TRBV7-7 and TRBJ2-3, reads GAGVSQSPRYKVTKRGQDVTLRCDPISSHATLYWYQQALGQGPEFLTYFNYEAQPDKSGLPSDRFSAERPEGSISTLTIQRTEQRDSAMYRCASSLGPGLSDTQYFGPGTRLTVL.